The subject of this entry is one T cell receptor (beta chain). The assay was immunoSEQ multiplex PCR, and TCRdb's table has in-frame clones only and misses some. Here the sample spans about 190,000 clones, roughly 80% being singletons. The V gene lost 1 base and the J gene lost 3 bases, with 6 bases spanning the gap. This CDR3 is built from 13 residues. Germline CDR1 KGHSY, CDR2 FQNENV. These data come from a study of blood T cell repertoires in COVID-19. About the research overall: Some COVID-19 samples were acute and others convalescent; all came from the United States, Italy and Spain. PBMCs, B-cell-depleted T cells, or T cells were the source of the cDNA or gDNA that made up the material.

Specimen: peripheral blood. The chain has TRBV16 and TRBJ1-2, with a weak D call TRBD1 (6 bases). The sequence was collected from a man in his 60s with acute or convalescent COVID-19. This chain's CDR3 is CASSQYRDYGYTF. The DNA for the CDR3 is TGTGCCAGCAGCCAATACAGGGACTATGGCTACACCTTC.